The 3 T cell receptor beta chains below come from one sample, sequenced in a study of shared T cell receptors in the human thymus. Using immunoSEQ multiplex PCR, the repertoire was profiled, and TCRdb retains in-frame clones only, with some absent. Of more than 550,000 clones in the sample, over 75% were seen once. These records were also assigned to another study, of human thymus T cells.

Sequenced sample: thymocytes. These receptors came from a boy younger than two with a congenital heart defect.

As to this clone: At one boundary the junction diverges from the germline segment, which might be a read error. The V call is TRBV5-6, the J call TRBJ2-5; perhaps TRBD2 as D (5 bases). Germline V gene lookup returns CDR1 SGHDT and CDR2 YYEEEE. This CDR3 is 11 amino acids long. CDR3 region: CASSAGSGFNF. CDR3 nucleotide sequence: TGTGCCAGCAGCGCGGGCTCGGGGTTTAACTTC.

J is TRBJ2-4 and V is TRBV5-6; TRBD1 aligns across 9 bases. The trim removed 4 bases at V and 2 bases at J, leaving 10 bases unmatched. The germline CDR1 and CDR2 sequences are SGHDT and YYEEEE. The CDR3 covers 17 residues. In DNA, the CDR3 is TGTGCCAGCAGCCCAATACAGGGGGCCGGGACCAAAAACATTCAGTACTTC. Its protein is CASSPIQGAGTKNIQYF.

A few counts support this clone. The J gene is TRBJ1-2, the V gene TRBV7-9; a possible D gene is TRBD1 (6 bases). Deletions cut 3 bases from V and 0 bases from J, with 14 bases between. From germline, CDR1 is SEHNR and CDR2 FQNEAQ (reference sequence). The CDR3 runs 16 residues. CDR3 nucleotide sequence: TGTGCCAGCAGCTTGGGTTCTAGGGGGACTAACTATGGCTACACCTTC. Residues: CASSLGSRGTNYGYTF.